Listed below are T cell receptor beta chains from one sample, sequenced in a study of cytomegalovirus exposure and HLA in healthy donors. This table comes from immunoSEQ multiplex PCR, and its TCRdb copy is limited to in-frame clones, with some not included. The data contain around 64,000 clones, approximately 92% of them singletons. The sample comprised PBMCs. These receptor sequences come from a young woman in good health and CMV-seropositive. CDR3s leave out the opening cysteine and the closing phenylalanine or tryptophan.

J,V,CDR3
TRBJ1-5,TRBV6-4,ASSDGDRTSEGNQPQH
TRBJ2-3,TRBV5-1,ASGTGTFTDTQY
TRBJ1-4,TRBV14,ASSQGRPNEKLF
TRBJ1-5,TRBV19,ASDDRGDQPQH
TRBJ2-5,TRBV10-3,AISDSTEETQY
TRBJ1-1,TRBV19,ASTPADTMNTEAF
TRBJ2-1,TRBV7-2,ASSLGLAYNEQF
TRBJ2-2,TRBV7-9,ASSPWRGQGPGELF
TRBJ2-7,TRBV5-1,ASSLDRMPYEQY
TRBJ2-4,TRBV6-1,ASSEYGGGGGRQNIQY
TRBJ2-3,TRBV5-1,ASSPTSTGADTQY
-,TRBV11-2,ASSFYAGQHEQY
TRBJ1-1,TRBV30,AFWTGVWTEAF
TRBJ1-2,TRBV9,ASSVGGNNFYGYT
TRBJ1-1,TRBV19,ASSPGTGNWNTEAF
TRBJ1-2,TRBV12-5,ASGSAGAYGYT
TRBJ2-7,TRBV7-9,ASSYRGSRGRWDYEQY